The 20 T cell receptor beta chains below all came from one sample that was sequenced in a study of blood T cell repertoires in COVID-19. The method was immunoSEQ multiplex PCR; TCRdb's version includes in-frame clones alone and lacks a portion of them. This table has some 130,000 clones, approximately 74% appearing once. Sequencing was performed on peripheral blood. These receptors originate from a woman aged 70-85 years with acute or convalescent COVID-19.

The chain uses TRBV18 and TRBJ2-1; 9 nucleotides line up with TRBD2. With 3 bases clipped from V and 7 bases from J, the junction kept 10 bases outside the gene matches. There are 16 residues in the CDR3. Germline V gene lookup returns CDR1 KGHSH and CDR2 LQKENI. The CDR3 reads CASSPFRSSGGNEQFF. CDR3 nucleotide sequence: TGTGCCAGCTCACCGTTTCGGTCGAGCGGGGGGAATGAGCAGTTCTTC.

J is TRBJ2-3 and V is TRBV7-8, with 8 bases aligning to TRBD1. The CDR3 runs to 14 residues. Losses at the gene ends were 6 bases for V and 1 base for J; bases not matched to a gene: 3. Germline CDR1 reads SGHVS; CDR2 reads FQNEAQ. CDR3 DNA: TGTGCCAGCAGGGAACAGGGGGGCACAGATACGCAGTATTTT. Protein sequence: CASREQGGTDTQYF. The full variable domain, its missing parts supplied by reference TRBV7-8 and TRBJ2-3, is GAGVSQSPRYKVAKRGQDVALRCDPISGHVSLFWYQQALGQGPEFLTYFQNEAQLDKSGLPSDRFFAERPEGSVSTLKIQRTQQEDSAVYLCASREQGGTDTQYFGPGTRLTVL.

The chain combines TRBV7-8 with TRBJ2-6; the D gene is possibly TRBD1 (6 bases). The germline V gene has CDR1 SGHVS and CDR2 FQNEAQ. Trimming cost V 4 bases and J 1 base, with 8 bases left between them. The CDR3 totals 15 residues. Here the CDR3 reads CASSWDMSGANVLTF. The CDR3 coding sequence is TGTGCCAGCAGCTGGGACATGTCTGGGGCCAACGTCCTGACTTTC.

In its sample, this clone was seen many times. The V gene is TRBV7-8, the J gene TRBJ2-7; 8 bases fit TRBD1. The CDR3 length is 14 residues. Germline CDR1 SGHVS, CDR2 FQNEAQ. J was trimmed by 0 bases and V by 5 bases; bases with no gene match: 3. DNA for the CDR3: TGTGCCAGCAGCCAAGGACAGGGCTCCTACGAGCAGTACTTC. Its translation: CASSQGQGSYEQYF.

This clone was counted a few times. The chain employs TRBV9 and TRBJ2-3; 8 nucleotides line up with TRBD2. The ends lost 3 bases at V and 4 bases at J; junction bases unmatched: 4. CDR1 and CDR2 (germline): SGDLS, YYNGEE. This CDR3 contains 14 residues. The CDR3 DNA is TGTGCCAGCAGCGCCGGGGGGGGCCCAGATACGCAGTATTTT. It is translated as CASSAGGGPDTQYF. Looking up the rest from reference TRBV9 and TRBJ2-3 gives the full variable domain: DSGVTQTPKHLITATGQRVTLRCSPRSGDLSVYWYQQSLDQGLQFLIQYYNGEERAKGNILERFSAQQFPDLHSELNLSSLELGDSALYFCASSAGGGPDTQYFGPGTRLTVL.

The chain couples TRBV11-1 to TRBJ2-7, with 10 bases that match TRBD1. After removal of 5 bases from V and 1 base from J, the junction contained 8 bases not matched to a gene. This CDR3 region has 16 residues. Germline V CDR1 and CDR2: SGHAT, FQDESV (reference sequence). Here the CDR3 DNA reads TGTGCCAGCAGCACCCGGGACAGGGGAGGGTCCTACGAGCAGTACTTC. Its protein is CASSTRDRGGSYEQYF. Using reference TRBV11-1 and TRBJ2-7 for the parts outside the CDR3, the full variable domain is EAEVAQSPRYKITEKSQAVAFWCDPISGHATLYWYRQILGQGPELLVQFQDESVVDDSQLPKDRFSAERLKGVDSTLKIQPAELGDSAMYLCASSTRDRGGSYEQYFGPGTRLTVT.

The chain has TRBV28 and TRBJ2-5, with D uncertain. CDR3 length equals 15 residues. With 3 bases removed from V and 2 bases from J, the gap between germline ends came to 13 bases. Germline V gives CDR1 MDHEN, CDR2 SYDVKM. In DNA form, the CDR3 reads TGTGCCAGCAGTTTCACTGGGCTAAGACAAGAGACCCAGTACTTC. The encoded protein is CASSFTGLRQETQYF.

This clone was detected a few times. The V gene is TRBV7-2, the J gene TRBJ1-5, with D tentatively TRBD1 (6 bases). The CDR3 runs 20 residues. V shed 0 bases and J shed 0 bases, with 21 bases lying between them. Per the germline V gene, CDR1 is SGHTA and CDR2 is FQGNSA. CDR3 residues: CASSLARIEDRMYSNQPQHF. The CDR3 DNA is TGTGCCAGCAGCTTAGCCAGAATAGAGGACAGAATGTATAGCAATCAGCCCCAGCATTTT.

This clone was seen just once. This sequence joins TRBV2 and TRBJ2-3; D ambiguous. Trimming removed 8 bases at V and 0 bases at J, with 6 bases between. The CDR3 is made up of 12 amino acids. Germline CDR1 is SNHLY and CDR2 is FYNNEI. The CDR3 region is CASEASTDTQYF. DNA of the CDR3: TGTGCCAGCGAAGCTAGCACAGATACGCAGTATTTT.

The chain uses TRBV19 and TRBJ2-1; D call uncertain. Germline loops: CDR1 LNHDA, CDR2 SQIVND (reference sequence). The CDR3 consists of 16 residues. Trimming cost V 3 bases and J 1 base, with 13 bases left between them. Here the CDR3 reads CASSMGLEISYNEQFF. The CDR3 coding sequence is TGTGCCAGTAGTATGGGCTTAGAAATTTCCTACAATGAGCAGTTCTTC.

Concerning this clone: A read error may account for a junction end that differs from germline. The chain is built from TRBV11-2 and TRBJ1-5; 7 positions match TRBD1. CDR1 SGHAT and CDR2 FQNNGV come from the germline V gene. CDR3 length: 15 residues. CDR3 bases: TGTGCCAGCAGCTCTGGACAGGAGGGGAAATCAGCCCCAGCATTT. Its translation: CASSSGQEGKSAPAF.

The table lists this clone with a few counts. The chain is built from TRBV18 and TRBJ1-3; tentative D call: TRBD1 (6 bases). Germline loops: CDR1 KGHSH, CDR2 LQKENI. Trimming removed 4 bases from V and 2 bases from J, with 15 bases in between. This CDR3 contains 16 residues. The CDR3 loop reads CASSQETGVAGNTIYF. The CDR3 nucleotides read TGTGCCAGCTCACAGGAGACAGGCGTTGCTGGAAACACCATATATTTT.

The V call is TRBV9, the J call TRBJ2-3; TRBD2 matches at 7 bases. The CDR3 consists of 16 residues. From germline, CDR1 is SGDLS and CDR2 YYNGEE. Trimming removed 0 bases from V and 0 bases from J; junction bases left unmatched: 4. The CDR3 is CASSVGSGGSTDTQYF. CDR3 in DNA: TGTGCCAGCAGCGTAGGCTCCGGGGGGAGCACAGATACGCAGTATTTT.

This chain connects TRBV24-1 to TRBJ2-1; 10 bases align to TRBD2. CDR1 and CDR2 from the germline V gene are KGHDR and SFDVKD. With V trimmed by 4 bases and J by 0 bases, 2 bases remained unmatched. There are 16 residues in the CDR3. The CDR3 DNA follows: TGTGCCACCAGTGACCTAGCGGGGGACTCCTACAATGAGCAGTTCTTC. The encoded protein is CATSDLAGDSYNEQFF.

The chain couples TRBV7-6 to TRBJ2-1, with TRBD2 matching over 9 bases. The junction had 15 bases not matched to a gene; V was cut back by 5 bases and J by 7 bases. From germline, CDR1 is SGHVS and CDR2 FNYEAQ. CDR3 length: 17 amino acids. CDR3 protein: CASSPWESREGRNEQFF. The CDR3 DNA reads as TGTGCCAGCAGCCCCTGGGAATCGCGGGAGGGCAGGAATGAGCAGTTCTTC.

The chain carries TRBV30 and TRBJ1-3, with no clear D. V was trimmed by 3 bases and J by 3 bases, leaving 12 bases between them. The CDR3 runs 14 residues. Germline lookup yields CDR1 GTSNPN and CDR2 SVGIG (reference sequence). Here the CDR3 reads CAWSSGGIGNTIYF. The DNA for the CDR3 is TGTGCCTGGAGCAGCGGAGGGATTGGAAACACCATATATTTT.

The chain combines TRBV5-5 with TRBJ2-3; D is unresolved. There are 15 residues in the CDR3. CDR1 SGHKS and CDR2 YYEKEE come from the germline V gene (reference sequence). Trimming removed 1 base at V and 0 bases at J, with 9 bases between. CDR3 amino acids: CASSLLSGSTDTQYF. The CDR3 DNA follows: TGTGCCAGCAGCTTGTTGTCAGGAAGCACAGATACGCAGTATTTT.

The chain has TRBV6-5 and TRBJ2-5; 8 bases map to TRBD1. Germline loops: CDR1 MNHEY, CDR2 SVGAGI. This CDR3 spans 13 amino acids. Unmatched junction bases numbered 5, after V lost 6 bases and J lost 5 bases. CDR3 region: CASRSGGIETQYF. As DNA, the CDR3 is TGTGCCAGCAGATCAGGGGGCATCGAGACCCAGTACTTC.

In this sample, this clone turned up a few times. The chain recombines TRBV6-2 or TRBV6-3 with TRBJ2-7; 10 bases are shared with TRBD2. The V gene's germline CDR1 is MNHEY and CDR2 SVGEGT. The junction had 4 bases not matched to a gene; V was cut back by 2 bases and J by 3 bases. This CDR3 contains 15 residues. The CDR3 sequence is CASSYRGLADYEQYF. CDR3 sequence (DNA): TGTGCCAGCAGTTACAGAGGACTAGCGGACTACGAGCAGTACTTC.

V and J are TRBV5-5 and TRBJ1-2, with D perhaps TRBD1 (5 bases). The CDR3 has 17 residues. V shed 4 bases and J shed 1 base, with 20 bases lying between them. Germline CDR1 reads SGHKS; CDR2 reads YYEKEE (reference sequence). CDR3 nucleotide sequence: TGTGCCAGCAGCCCCCTTCGCCCGCAGGGACTTAACTATGGCTACACCTTC. Its protein is CASSPLRPQGLNYGYTF.